The T cell receptor beta chain under discussion was sequenced for a study of vaccination and CD4 T cells after COVID-19. Regarding the study as a whole: Convalescent patients' vaccine-specific clones were spike mono-reactive in 304 of 307 cases.

With 6 bases clipped from V and 2 bases from J, the junction kept 9 bases outside the gene matches. CDR3 length: 17 amino acids. Germline V gene data show CDR1 as ENHRY and CDR2 as SYGVKD. Treatment described: roughly 11-day PBMC culture with coronavirus spike peptide pools or control peptides (ViraFEST assay). Alongside 7.5 to 10 IU/ml IL-2 and roughly 9.9 ug/ml peptide pools, PBMCs were cultured at approximately 2 million per well. The authors isolated CD4+ T cells by negative selection after about ten days of culture. In this sample, this clonotype turned up a few times. What it binds is not known. Sequenced with the Oncomine TCR Beta short-read assay was DNA taken from cultured CD4+ T cells. TCRdb fed the PCR reads into MiXCR, producing one record per CDR3 protein. The repertoire includes around 10,000 distinct CDR3 sequences, around a third of them detected once, and 15% to 17% sits in the top ten.

This chain links TRBV10-3 with TRBJ2-3; 12 bases fit TRBD2. The clonotype comes from a human donor who had recovered from COVID-19. The sample consisted of CD4+ T cells from blood, cultured in vitro, taken after SARS-CoV-2 vaccination. The CDR3 protein is CAIRKTGLAGFTDTQYF. CDR3 sequence (DNA): TGTGCCATCAGGAAAACGGGACTAGCGGGTTTCACAGATACGCAGTATTTT.